The 20 T cell receptor beta chains listed next were all sequenced from one sample in a study of CD8 T cells in ankylosing spondylitis. Study-level results: A TCR beta motif made of 7 to 9 highly homologous variants seemed typical of ankylosing spondylitis blood.

These receptors have no known antigen. MiXCR, applied by TCRdb to the 5' RACE reads, yields one record per CDR3 protein. The sample lists around 770,000 distinct CDR3 sequences, roughly 10% seen once, with roughly 0.51% in the top ten. Sequenced input: blood, either unsorted or a sorted T cell fraction (not recorded which). Receptors originate from a male donor with ankylosing spondylitis.

This clonotype was detected only a few times. The chain carries TRBV20-1 and TRBJ2-4; D call uncertain. V was clipped by 1 base and J by 0 bases, with 13 bases between them. The CDR3 consists of 16 residues. The V gene's germline CDR1 is DFQATT and CDR2 SNEGSKA (reference sequence). CDR3 protein: CSARVGLGIAKNIQYF. The CDR3 DNA reads as TGCAGTGCTAGAGTGGGTTTGGGAATAGCCAAAAACATTCAGTACTTC.

In its sample, this clonotype was seen a few times. The rearrangement links TRBV24-1 to TRBJ2-1; maybe TRBD1 (5 bases). V lost 0 bases to trimming and J lost 1 base, with 9 bases between them. The CDR3 loop spans 16 amino acids. Germline V gives CDR1 KGHDR, CDR2 SFDVKD. CDR3 nucleotide sequence: TGTGCCACCAGTGATTTGGGGCAGGGATCCTACAATGAGCAGTTCTTC. Translating gives CATSDLGQGSYNEQFF.

This rearrangement joins TRBV15 to TRBJ2-2, with 7 bases lining up with TRBD1. V was pared by 4 bases and J by 3 bases, with 5 bases of the junction left unmatched. The CDR3 runs to 15 residues. The germline gives CDR1 LNHNV, CDR2 YYDKDF (reference sequence). The CDR3 DNA reads TGTGCCACCAGCAAGGGGCAGGGGGACACCGGGGAGCTGTTTTTT. Protein product: CATSKGQGDTGELFF.

This clonotype came up a few times. This chain connects TRBV20-1 to TRBJ1-1; D not certain. Trimming took off 0 bases at V and 1 base at J, with 9 bases between the two ends. The length of the CDR3 is 14 residues. Germline CDR1 is DFQATT and CDR2 is SNEGSKA (reference sequence). CDR3 nucleotides: TGCAGTGCTAGAGAAGGGTCAGGGAACACTGAAGCTTTCTTT. Encoded protein: CSAREGSGNTEAFF.

The rearrangement links TRBV5-6 to TRBJ2-7; TRBD1 might be the D (6 bases). Looked up from germline, CDR1 is SGHDT and CDR2 is YYEEEE. V was clipped by 4 bases and J by 7 bases, with 24 bases between them. The CDR3 totals 16 residues. As DNA, the CDR3 is TGTGCCAGCAGCCTGCGACAGGCGGTAGGTTCTGGGGAGCAGTACTTC. Translated: CASSLRQAVGSGEQYF.

The chain combines TRBV4-3 with TRBJ1-3; tentatively, D is TRBD1 (5 bases). Trimming took off 4 bases at V and 6 bases at J, with 10 bases between the two ends. In germline, CDR1 is LGHNA, CDR2 YSLEER. The CDR3 covers 13 residues. In DNA, the CDR3 is TGCGCCAGCAGCCTGGCAGGGCTAAACACCATATATTTT. It codes for CASSLAGLNTIYF.

This clonotype was detected a few times. This rearrangement joins TRBV4-3 to TRBJ2-3, with D possibly TRBD2 on 5 matching bases. The CDR3 loop spans 15 amino acids. Looked up from germline, CDR1 is LGHNA and CDR2 is YSLEER. V was trimmed by 0 bases and J by 2 bases, leaving 9 bases between them. CDR3 sequence reads: CASSQDRAATDTQYF. The CDR3 region has the DNA TGCGCCAGCAGCCAAGATCGAGCGGCCACAGATACGCAGTATTTT.

This clonotype was seen at least ten times. The chain couples TRBV5-1 to TRBJ1-1; D might be TRBD1 (5 bases). Germline CDR1 and CDR2: SGHRS and YFSETQ. V lost 4 bases to trimming and J lost 8 bases, with 21 bases between them. The CDR3 spans 15 residues. CDR3 in amino acids: CASSAWGGRRGEAFF. DNA for the CDR3: TGCGCCAGCAGCGCCTGGGGCGGGCGACGGGGCGAAGCTTTCTTT.

This clonotype was seen repeatedly, ten times or more. The chain employs TRBV4-3 and TRBJ2-2; 7 nucleotides align to TRBD1. The V and J ends lost 4 bases and 1 base, in that order; junction bases with no gene match: 6. CDR3 size: 16 residues. Germline CDR1 LGHNA, CDR2 YSLEER. CDR3 residues: CASSPGGQENTGELFF. CDR3 nucleotides: TGCGCCAGCAGCCCAGGCGGACAGGAGAACACCGGGGAGCTGTTTTTT.

This clonotype was recorded a few times. The chain has TRBV5-1 and TRBJ2-3, with D possibly matching TRBD2 (6 bases). Trimming removed 2 bases from V and 6 bases from J, with 13 bases in between. Germline V gene sequence: CDR1 SGHRS, CDR2 YFSETQ. The CDR3 contains 14 residues. The CDR3: CASSLGGIWDTQYF. The CDR3 bases are TGCGCCAGCAGCTTAGGAGGGATCTGGGATACGCAGTATTTT.

This chain joins TRBV7-2 and TRBJ2-7, with D perhaps being TRBD1 or TRBD2 (5 bases each). CDR1 and CDR2 (germline): SGHTA, FQGNSA. Between the trimmed V and J ends, which lost 5 bases and 4 bases, there was a span of 12 bases. This CDR3 has 13 residues. Here the CDR3 DNA reads TGTGCCAGCAGCGTACGGGACGGGTACGAGCAGTACTTC. Encoded protein: CASSVRDGYEQYF.

This clonotype has a handful of counts. This chain links TRBV15 with TRBJ2-1; 8 bases line up with TRBD1. V shed 6 bases and J 1 base; nucleotides not matched to a gene: 5. Germline CDR1 is LNHNV and CDR2 is YYDKDF (reference sequence). The CDR3 sequence is 15 residues long. The CDR3 coding sequence is TGTGCCACCAGGGTCGACAGGGGATCCTACAATGAGCAGTTCTTC. Its translation is CATRVDRGSYNEQFF. The whole variable domain, remainder taken from reference TRBV15 and TRBJ2-1, is DAMVIQNPRYQVTQFGKPVTLSCSQTLNHNVMYWYQQKSSQAPKLLFHYYDKDFNNEADTPDNFQSRRPNTSFCFLDIRSPGLGDTAMYLCATRVDRGSYNEQFFGPGTRLTVL.

This clonotype was seen only a few times. The chain links TRBV4-3 to TRBJ1-5, with 8 bases lining up with TRBD1. V lost 3 bases to trimming and J lost 6 bases; unmatched junction nucleotides: 7. This CDR3 spans 15 amino acids. The germline CDR1 and CDR2 sequences are LGHNA and YSLEER. The CDR3 sequence: CASSQEYRGFQPQHF. The CDR3 region has the DNA TGCGCCAGCAGCCAGGAATACAGGGGGTTTCAGCCCCAGCATTTT.

The gene calls are TRBV20-1 and TRBJ2-5; no clear D gene. Germline lookup yields CDR1 DFQATT and CDR2 SNEGSKA (reference sequence). The CDR3 runs to 11 residues. V was pared by 7 bases and J by 1 base, with 7 bases between. The CDR3 reads CSGASQETQYF. The CDR3 bases are TGCAGTGGGGCCAGCCAAGAGACCCAGTACTTC.

The chain joins TRBV15 to TRBJ2-7; 7 bases match TRBD2. Germline lookup yields CDR1 LNHNV and CDR2 YYDKDF (reference sequence). This CDR3 region has 16 residues. After removal of 6 bases from V and 1 base from J, the junction contained 12 bases not matched to a gene. The CDR3 loop is CATRDPTAGRSYEQYF. CDR3 coding DNA: TGTGCCACCAGAGACCCCACAGCGGGGAGATCCTACGAGCAGTACTTC.

This clonotype was seen ten or more times. This chain connects TRBV4-3 to TRBJ1-5, with TRBD1 as a possible D gene (5 bases). This CDR3 has 14 amino acids. V shed 4 bases and J shed 7 bases, with 14 bases lying between them. The V gene's germline CDR1 is LGHNA and CDR2 YSLEER. Written as DNA, the CDR3 is TGCGCCAGCAGCCTTGTTCCTGGGGGACAGCCCCAGCATTTT. Protein sequence: CASSLVPGGQPQHF.

This rearrangement joins TRBV28 to TRBJ2-5; 7 nucleotides align to TRBD1. V gave up 10 bases and J gave up 2 bases; unmatched junction bases: 4. The germline V gene encodes CDR1 MDHEN and CDR2 SYDVKM. The length of the CDR3 is 12 residues. The CDR3 sequence: CATGTAQETQYF. The CDR3 DNA sequence: TGTGCCACCGGGACAGCTCAAGAGACCCAGTACTTC.

This clonotype was seen a few times. This chain connects TRBV5-1 to TRBJ2-5; D not certain. The CDR3 is made up of 14 amino acids. CDR1 SGHRS and CDR2 YFSETQ come from the germline V gene. Between the trimmed V and J ends, which lost 2 bases and 1 base, there was a span of 9 bases. The CDR3 nucleotides are TGCGCCAGCAGCTTTCAGACACTCCAAGAGACCCAGTACTTC. Its protein is CASSFQTLQETQYF.

This clonotype was observed a handful of times. The rearrangement uses TRBV20-1 and TRBJ1-1, with 7 bases lining up with TRBD1. Germline V lookup: CDR1 DFQATT, CDR2 SNEGSKA (reference sequence). After removal of 4 bases from V and 5 bases from J, the junction contained 7 bases not matched to a gene. The CDR3 contains 13 residues. As DNA, the CDR3 is TGCAGTGCTATAGGGACAGTCAAGACTGAAGCTTTCTTT. It encodes CSAIGTVKTEAFF.

This clonotype has more than one count but fewer than ten. The V and J genes are TRBV5-1 and TRBJ2-6, with D perhaps TRBD2 (6 bases). V was cut by 0 bases and J by 6 bases, with 13 bases left in between. The CDR3 runs 16 residues. Germline lookup yields CDR1 SGHRS and CDR2 YFSETQ. The CDR3 protein is CASSLDTPGLANVLTF. The CDR3 DNA follows: TGCGCCAGCAGCTTGGATACCCCGGGACTGGCCAACGTCCTGACTTTC.